This is a list of T cell receptor beta chains from one sample in a study of T cells in Graves' hyperthyroidism and ophthalmopathy. TCRdb reprocessed the multiplex PCR reads via MiXCR and lists one record per CDR3 protein. The profile shows about 420,000 distinct CDR3 sequences, 15% to 19% of them singletons. The sequencing sample was made of blood. These TCRs come from a woman younger than 35 with Graves' hyperthyroidism. CDR3s include the opening cysteine and the closing phenylalanine or tryptophan. The D gene is left open where the match is weak. Part of the rows lack a size; the others show once, few, many or a class for expanded clones.

V,J,size,length,D,DNA,CDR3
TRBV6-2/TRBV6-3,TRBJ2-5,few,18,TRBD2,TGTGCCAGCAGCCCACAGGTCTTGGGGGGGTCGTACCAAGAGACCCAGTACTTC,CASSPQVLGGSYQETQYF
TRBV6-1,TRBJ2-7,many,13,-,TGTGCCAGCAGTTACGAGGAGGGCGGCGAGCAGTACTTC,CASSYEEGGEQYF
TRBV11-2,TRBJ2-2,few,17,TRBD2,TGTGCCAGCAGCTTAGAGGGACTAGCGGGAGTTGGCGGGGAGCTGTTTTTT,CASSLEGLAGVGGELFF
TRBV11-3,TRBJ2-3,many,14,-,TGTGCCAGCAGCAAGGGGACGGGCGCAGATACGCAGTATTTT,CASSKGTGADTQYF
TRBV4-1,TRBJ1-1,many,13,-,TGCGCCAGCAGCACCGGACAGAACACTGAAGCTTTCTTT,CASSTGQNTEAFF
TRBV12-3/TRBV12-4,TRBJ2-7,many,14,-,TGTGCCAGCAGCGGGGGACAGTTTACCTACGAGCAGTACTTC,CASSGGQFTYEQYF
TRBV7-6,TRBJ1-1,-,12,-,TGTGCCAGCAGCTCCGGTGGAGGGAGGGCTTTCTTT,CASSSGGGRAFF
TRBV13,TRBJ2-7,many,14,-,TGTGCCAGCACCGATGTAGACAGCTCCTACGAGCAGTACTTC,CASTDVDSSYEQYF
TRBV10-3,TRBJ1-1,many,15,TRBD1,TGTGCCATCAGCCGGGACAGGGGCGGGAGCACTGAAGCTTTCTTT,CAISRDRGGSTEAFF
TRBV20-1,TRBJ2-5,-,10,-,TGCAGTGCTCAACAAGAGACCCAGTACTTC,CSAQQETQYF
TRBV10-3,TRBJ2-7,-,14,-,TGTGCCATCAGTGAGTCGAAGGCCACCTACGAGCAGTACTTC,CAISESKATYEQYF
TRBV12-3/TRBV12-4,TRBJ1-2,many,15,-,TGTGCCAGCAGTTTACCGGGGACATCGGAGTATGGCTACACCTTC,CASSLPGTSEYGYTF
TRBV9,TRBJ2-7,few,14,TRBD1,TGTGCCAACAGCGCTGGACAGGGGGCCTACGAGCAGTACTTC,CANSAGQGAYEQYF
TRBV14,TRBJ1-2,many,13,-,TGTGCCAGCAGCCAAGTAATTGCCTATGGCTACACCTTC,CASSQVIAYGYTF
TRBV6-5,TRBJ2-1,few,13,-,TGTGCCAGCAGTTACTCGGAGGGGAATGAGCAGTTCTTC,CASSYSEGNEQFF